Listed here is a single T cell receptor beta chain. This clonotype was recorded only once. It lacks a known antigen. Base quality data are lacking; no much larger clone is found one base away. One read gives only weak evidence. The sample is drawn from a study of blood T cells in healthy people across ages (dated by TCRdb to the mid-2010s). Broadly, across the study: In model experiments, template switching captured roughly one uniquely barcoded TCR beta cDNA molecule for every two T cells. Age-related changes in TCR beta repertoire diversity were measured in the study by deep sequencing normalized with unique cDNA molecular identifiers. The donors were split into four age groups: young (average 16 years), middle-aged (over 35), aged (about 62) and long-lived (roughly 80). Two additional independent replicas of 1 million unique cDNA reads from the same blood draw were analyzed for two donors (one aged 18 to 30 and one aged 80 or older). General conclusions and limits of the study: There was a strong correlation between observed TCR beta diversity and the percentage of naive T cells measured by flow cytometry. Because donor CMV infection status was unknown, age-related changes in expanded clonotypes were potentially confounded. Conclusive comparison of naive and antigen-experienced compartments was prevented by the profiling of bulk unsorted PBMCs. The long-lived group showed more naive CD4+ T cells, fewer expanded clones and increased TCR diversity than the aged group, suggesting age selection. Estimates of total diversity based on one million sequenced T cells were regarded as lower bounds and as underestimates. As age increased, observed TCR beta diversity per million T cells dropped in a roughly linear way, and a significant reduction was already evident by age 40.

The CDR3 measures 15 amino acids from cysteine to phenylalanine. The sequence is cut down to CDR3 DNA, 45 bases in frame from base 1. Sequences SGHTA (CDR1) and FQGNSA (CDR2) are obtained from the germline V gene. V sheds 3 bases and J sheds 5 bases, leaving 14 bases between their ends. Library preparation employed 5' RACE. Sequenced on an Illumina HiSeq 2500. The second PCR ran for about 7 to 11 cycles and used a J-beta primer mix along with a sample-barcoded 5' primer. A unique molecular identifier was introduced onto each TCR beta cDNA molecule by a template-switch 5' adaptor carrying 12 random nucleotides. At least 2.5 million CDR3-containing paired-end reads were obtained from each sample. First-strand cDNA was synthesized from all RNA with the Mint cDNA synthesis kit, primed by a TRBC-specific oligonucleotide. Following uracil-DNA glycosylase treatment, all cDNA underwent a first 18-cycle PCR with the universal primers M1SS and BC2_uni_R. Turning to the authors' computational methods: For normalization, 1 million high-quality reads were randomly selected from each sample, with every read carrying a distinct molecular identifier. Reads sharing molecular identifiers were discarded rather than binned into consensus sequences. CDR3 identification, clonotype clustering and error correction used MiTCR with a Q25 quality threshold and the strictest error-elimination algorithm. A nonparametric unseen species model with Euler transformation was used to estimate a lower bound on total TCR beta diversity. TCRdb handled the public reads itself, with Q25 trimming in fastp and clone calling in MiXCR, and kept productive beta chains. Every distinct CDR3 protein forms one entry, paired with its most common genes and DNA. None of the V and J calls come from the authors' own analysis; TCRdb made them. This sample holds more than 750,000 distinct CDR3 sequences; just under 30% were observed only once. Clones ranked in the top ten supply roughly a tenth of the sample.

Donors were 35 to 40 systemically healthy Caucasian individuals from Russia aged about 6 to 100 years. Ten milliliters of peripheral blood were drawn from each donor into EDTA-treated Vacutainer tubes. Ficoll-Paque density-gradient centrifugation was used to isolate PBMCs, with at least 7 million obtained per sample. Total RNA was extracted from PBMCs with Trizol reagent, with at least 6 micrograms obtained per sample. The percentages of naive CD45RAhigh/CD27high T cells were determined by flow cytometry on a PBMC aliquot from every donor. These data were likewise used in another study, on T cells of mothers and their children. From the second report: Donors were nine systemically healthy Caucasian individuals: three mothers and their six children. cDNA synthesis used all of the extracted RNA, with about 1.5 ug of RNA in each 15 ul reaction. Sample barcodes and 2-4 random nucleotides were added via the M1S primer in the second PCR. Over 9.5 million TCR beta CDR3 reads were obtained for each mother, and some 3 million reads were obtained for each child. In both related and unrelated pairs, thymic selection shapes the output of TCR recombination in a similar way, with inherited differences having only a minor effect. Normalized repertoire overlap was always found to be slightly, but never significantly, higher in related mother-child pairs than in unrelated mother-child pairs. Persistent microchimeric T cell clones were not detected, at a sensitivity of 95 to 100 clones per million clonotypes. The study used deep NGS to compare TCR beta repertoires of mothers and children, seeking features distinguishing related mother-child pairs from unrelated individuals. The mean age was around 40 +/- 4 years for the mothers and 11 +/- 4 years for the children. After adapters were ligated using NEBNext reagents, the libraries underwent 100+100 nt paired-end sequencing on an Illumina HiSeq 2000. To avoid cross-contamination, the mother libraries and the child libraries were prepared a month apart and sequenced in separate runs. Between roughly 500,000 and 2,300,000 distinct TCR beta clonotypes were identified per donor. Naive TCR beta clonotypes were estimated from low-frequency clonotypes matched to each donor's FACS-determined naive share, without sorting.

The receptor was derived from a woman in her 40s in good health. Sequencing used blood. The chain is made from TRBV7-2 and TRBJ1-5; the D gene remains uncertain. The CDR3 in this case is CASSFVGSRDQPQHF. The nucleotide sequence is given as TGTGCCAGCAGCTTTGTGGGGTCCAGAGATCAGCCCCAGCATTTT.